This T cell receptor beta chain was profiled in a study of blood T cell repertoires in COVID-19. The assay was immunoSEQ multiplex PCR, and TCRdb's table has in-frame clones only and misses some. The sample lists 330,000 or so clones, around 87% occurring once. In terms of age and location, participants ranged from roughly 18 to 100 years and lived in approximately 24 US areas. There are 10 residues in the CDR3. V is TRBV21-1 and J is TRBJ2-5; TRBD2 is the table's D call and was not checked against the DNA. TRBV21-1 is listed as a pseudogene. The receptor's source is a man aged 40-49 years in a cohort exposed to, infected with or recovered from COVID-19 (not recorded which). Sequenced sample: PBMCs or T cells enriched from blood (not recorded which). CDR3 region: CASSEETQYF. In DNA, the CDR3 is TGTGCCAGCAGCGAGGAGACCCAGTACTTC.